This T cell receptor (beta chain) was recorded in a study of T cells generated in artificial thymic organoids. Whole-study results and caveats: Thymic and blood naive CD8 cells had diversity comparable to organoid-derived ones.

These are blood naive CD8 T cells, sorted CD3+TCRalphabeta+CD8+CD45RO-CCR7+. Reverse primers in the TRAC or TRBC constant regions drove separate semi-nested PCRs for TCRalpha and TCRbeta. Each CDR3 protein is one row after TCRdb ran MiXCR on the 5' RACE reads. The sample yields roughly 3,400 distinct CDR3 sequences, around 34% seen once. Germline CDR1 is MNHEY and CDR2 is SMNVEV (reference sequence). CDR3 length: 13 residues. This clonotype appeared a single time. The antigen remains undetermined. A read error may produce the germline difference seen at one junction end. Sequencing input: naive CD8+ T cells from blood. The subset was: CD3+TCRalphabeta+CD8SP T cells; for blood, CD45RO-CCR7+ naive CD8+ T cells. J is TRBJ1-1 and V is TRBV27; D call uncertain. The sequence was obtained from a human donor who gave cord blood stem cells for thymic organoid culture, a cardiac surgery patient who gave postnatal thymus, or a blood donor (not recorded which). The CDR3 DNA follows: TGTGCCGGCAGTTCCGGTCAGAACACTGAAGCTTTCTTT. Encoded protein: CAGSSGQNTEAFF.